What follows are 23 T cell receptor beta chains derived from one specimen sequenced in a study of OX40 agonist ivuxolimab in advanced cancers. The protocol was immunoSEQ multiplex PCR, while the TCRdb copy is restricted to in-frame clones and leaves out a portion. The data show around 33,000 clones, more than 70% seen once. The starting material was CD4+ or CD8+ T cells sorted from blood, obtained in a trial of the OX40 agonist ivuxolimab. The receptors were sampled from an adult with an advanced solid tumor such as melanoma, head and neck, liver or kidney cancer.

This chain connects TRBV7-3 to TRBJ1-1; D possibly corresponds to TRBD1 (5 bases). Germline V CDR1 and CDR2: SGHTA, FQGTGA. V was trimmed by 1 base and J by 1 base, leaving 7 bases between them. The CDR3 covers 14 residues. CDR3 sequence: CASSLNGQNTEAFF. Here the CDR3 DNA reads TGTGCCAGCAGCTTAAACGGACAGAACACTGAAGCTTTCTTT.

This chain joins TRBV20-1 and TRBJ2-5, with D hard to call. Per germline, CDR1 DFQATT and CDR2 SNEGSKA (reference sequence). With 4 bases removed from V and 2 bases from J, the gap between germline ends came to 2 bases. This CDR3 region has 10 residues. As DNA, the CDR3 is TGCAGTGCTACACAAGAGACCCAGTACTTC. Encoded protein: CSATQETQYF.

The chain carries TRBV4-3 and TRBJ1-2; a possible D gene is TRBD1 (5 bases). V lost 4 bases and J lost 6, with 15 bases in between. CDR1 and CDR2 from the germline V gene are LGHNA and YSLEER. This CDR3 has 14 residues. For the CDR3, the DNA is TGCGCCAGCAGCCGCGCCGGGGGAAAGGATGGCTACACCTTC. It is translated as CASSRAGGKDGYTF.

V gene TRBV10-3 combines with J gene TRBJ2-5; TRBD2 aligns across 12 bases. Trimming at V came to 9 bases and at J to 2 bases, leaving 10 bases not matched to a gene. Germline V gene lookup returns CDR1 ENHRY and CDR2 SYGVKD. CDR3 size: 16 residues. Here the CDR3 reads CAISSGRGLPQETQYF. The CDR3 nucleotides are TGTGCCATTTCTAGCGGGAGGGGTCTTCCACAAGAGACCCAGTACTTC.

The chain links TRBV18 to TRBJ1-1, with D uncertain. The CDR3 is 13 amino acids. The germline gives CDR1 KGHSH, CDR2 LQKENI. Trimming removed 6 bases from V and 1 base from J, with 9 bases in between. CDR3 region: CASSVGRNTEAFF. The CDR3 DNA reads TGTGCCAGCTCCGTTGGTCGGAACACTGAAGCTTTCTTT. The variable domain in full, with the rest retrieved from reference TRBV18 and TRBJ1-1, is NAGVMQNPRHLVRRRGQEARLRCSPMKGHSHVYWYRQLPEEGLKFMVYLQKENIIDESGMPKERFSAEFPKEGPSILRIQQVVRGDSAAYFCASSVGRNTEAFFGQGTRLTVV.

J is TRBJ1-2 and V is TRBV19, with a tentative D call TRBD1 (5 bases). CDR3 length: 15 residues. V dropped 4 bases and J dropped 1 base, with 13 bases sitting between them. CDR1 is LNHDA, CDR2 SQIVND, per germline (reference sequence). For the CDR3, the DNA is TGTGCCAGTAGTACCTCCGGGACTGGTAACTATGGCTACACCTTC. Its protein product is CASSTSGTGNYGYTF. Drawing the rest from reference TRBV19 and TRBJ1-2, the complete variable domain is DGGITQSPKYLFRKEGQNVTLSCEQNLNHDAMYWYRQDPGQGLRLIYYSQIVNDFQKGDIAEGYSVSREKKESFPLTVTSAQKNPTAFYLCASSTSGTGNYGYTFGSGTRLTVV.

The V call is TRBV7-9, the J call TRBJ1-5; D might be TRBD1 (6 bases). This CDR3 has 12 amino acids. Trimming left V 7 bases short and J 5 bases short, with 9 bases between. Germline CDR1 is SEHNR and CDR2 is FQNEAQ (reference sequence). CDR3 sequence reads: CASNRQDQPQHF. The CDR3 nucleotides are TGTGCCAGCAACCGACAGGATCAGCCCCAGCATTTT.

CDR3 coding DNA: TGTGCCAGTAGGAACAGGGAGAGCTCCTACGAGCAGTACTTC. Encoded protein: CASRNRESSYEQYF. The chain links TRBV19 to TRBJ2-7; possible D gene TRBD1, 6 bases. Germline CDR1 LNHDA, CDR2 SQIVND (reference sequence). V dropped 6 bases and J dropped 0 bases, with 12 bases sitting between them. This CDR3 has 14 amino acids.

There are a few counts of this clone. This chain links TRBV10-3 with TRBJ1-2; TRBD1 aligns across 9 bases. The CDR3 has 13 residues. Losses at the gene ends were 9 bases for V and 3 bases for J; bases not matched to a gene: 5. Germline CDR1 reads ENHRY; CDR2 reads SYGVKD. The CDR3: CAIQGAADYGYTF. Written as DNA, the CDR3 is TGTGCCATACAGGGGGCGGCTGACTATGGCTACACCTTC.

This chain joins TRBV7-2 and TRBJ1-5; D possibly corresponds to TRBD1 (6 bases). Trimming pared 7 bases from V and 2 bases from J, leaving 12 bases between. The germline gives CDR1 SGHTA, CDR2 FQGNSA. The CDR3 is made up of 14 amino acids. This CDR3 is CASMPTGRNQPQHF. DNA of the CDR3: TGTGCCAGCATGCCGACAGGCCGCAATCAGCCCCAGCATTTT.

The chain couples TRBV6-5 to TRBJ1-5, with 8 bases that match TRBD1. The CDR3 spans 15 residues. CDR1 and CDR2 from the germline V gene are MNHEY and SVGAGI. Trimming at V came to 3 bases and at J to 9 bases, leaving 10 bases not matched to a gene. This CDR3 is CASSYKQGGTWPQHF. DNA of the CDR3: TGTGCCAGCAGTTATAAACAGGGGGGGACGTGGCCCCAGCATTTT.

The rearrangement joins TRBV6-6 to TRBJ1-4; a weak D match, TRBD1 (6 bases). Trimming removed 2 bases at V and 4 bases at J, with 14 bases between. CDR3 size: 16 residues. Germline loops: CDR1 MNHNY, CDR2 SVGAGI (reference sequence). Here the CDR3 reads CASSYLAGGINEKLFF. The CDR3 DNA reads TGTGCCAGCAGTTACCTCGCGGGGGGCATTAATGAAAAACTGTTTTTT.

This clone came up once. CDR3 sequence reads: CASSPSASGGELFF. The CDR3 DNA follows: TGTGCCAGCTCACCATCGGCTAGCGGCGGGGAGCTGTTTTTT. This chain connects TRBV18 to TRBJ2-2; 7 positions agree with TRBD2. V dropped 2 bases and J dropped 7; count of bases not matched to a gene: 4. The CDR3 contains 14 residues. Germline assignment: CDR1 KGHSH and CDR2 LQKENI.

The chain links TRBV6-6 to TRBJ2-1; 8 bases match TRBD2. V shed 2 bases, J shed 7 bases, and the junction held 7 bases outside the gene matches. This CDR3 spans 15 amino acids. The germline V gene has CDR1 MNHNY and CDR2 SVGAGI (reference sequence). CDR3 coding DNA: TGTGCCAGCAGTTACCCACTAGCGGAGCAGAATGAGCAGTTCTTC. The encoded protein is CASSYPLAEQNEQFF.

V and J are TRBV11-1 and TRBJ2-7, with TRBD2 as a possible D gene (6 bases). V lost 3 bases, J lost 1 base, and 13 bases lay in between. The germline CDR1 and CDR2 sequences are SGHAT and FQDESV (reference sequence). The CDR3 length is 15 residues. In DNA, the CDR3 is TGTGCCAGCAGCTTGGGAATAGCGGAGTCCTACGAGCAGTACTTC. Translating it yields CASSLGIAESYEQYF.

This clone is a singleton in its sample. The rearrangement joins TRBV30 to TRBJ2-3, with no clear D. V shed 3 bases and J shed 8 bases, with 3 bases lying between them. The germline V gene encodes CDR1 GTSNPN and CDR2 SVGIG (reference sequence). The CDR3 consists of 9 residues. The DNA of the CDR3 is TGTGCCTGGAGAAGTACGCAGTATTTT. Translated, it gives CAWRSTQYF.

The chain links TRBV19 to TRBJ2-7; D might be TRBD2 (7 bases). The CDR3 is 16 residues long. Trimming cost V 1 base and J 1 base, with 14 bases left between them. CDR1 is LNHDA and CDR2 is SQIVND in the germline V gene (reference sequence). CDR3 coding DNA: TGTGCCAGTAGTATAGGGGCAGGGGAGGGGTCCTACGAGCAGTACTTC. Its translation: CASSIGAGEGSYEQYF.

This chain links TRBV29-1 with TRBJ2-3, with D possibly being TRBD2 (6 bases). Trimming took 4 bases from V and 2 from J, leaving 10 bases between them. The CDR3 has 13 amino acids. Germline CDR1 is SQVTM and CDR2 is ANQGSEA. The CDR3 reads CSVGSGYTDTQYF. In nucleotides, the CDR3 is TGCAGCGTTGGTAGCGGTTACACAGATACGCAGTATTTT.

The chain employs TRBV5-1 and TRBJ2-1, with 12 bases aligning to TRBD2. V was clipped by 3 bases and J by 8 bases; unmatched bases: 6. CDR3 length: 15 residues. Looked up from germline, CDR1 is SGHRS and CDR2 is YFSETQ. DNA of the CDR3: TGCGCCAGCAGCTATCGACTAGCGGGAGAGGATGAGCAGTTCTTC. Translating gives CASSYRLAGEDEQFF.

CDR3 coding DNA: TGTGCCAGCATCTATAGCTATGGCTACACCTTC. Its protein is CASIYSYGYTF. J is TRBJ1-2 and V is TRBV11-2; D ambiguous. The CDR3 length is 11 residues. Germline V CDR1 and CDR2: SGHAT, FQNNGV. V was clipped by 7 bases and J by 4 bases, with 7 bases between them.

The rearrangement joins TRBV19 to TRBJ2-2; 9 bases map to TRBD1. This CDR3 is built from 16 residues. Trimming cost V 4 bases and J 4 bases; bases outside gene matches: 7. The germline CDR1 and CDR2 sequences are LNHDA and SQIVND (reference sequence). CDR3 coding DNA: TGTGCCAGTAGTAAGGGGACAGGGTGGGGCACCGGGGAGCTGTTTTTT. Its protein product is CASSKGTGWGTGELFF.

CDR3 nucleotide sequence: TGTGCCAGCAGTGACCGTCCGCGCTATACGCAGTATTTT. This sequence encodes CASSDRPRYTQYF. This chain connects TRBV6-4 to TRBJ2-3; D ambiguous. The CDR3 is 13 residues long. CDR1 and CDR2 from the germline V gene are MRHNA and SNTAGT. Between the trimmed V and J ends, which lost 2 bases and 7 bases, there was a span of 10 bases.

The chain links TRBV9 to TRBJ2-3, with 8 bases identical to TRBD2. CDR3 length equals 14 residues. Germline loops: CDR1 SGDLS, CDR2 YYNGEE. With 2 bases clipped from V and 4 bases from J, the junction kept 3 bases outside the gene matches. Here the CDR3 DNA reads TGTGCCAGCAGCGTTGGACTAGCCGCAGATACGCAGTATTTT. Protein sequence: CASSVGLAADTQYF.